This entry lists 17 T cell receptor beta chains sequenced from one sample in a study of monozygotic twins with inflammatory bowel disease. TCRdb reworked the 5' RACE reads into one entry per CDR3 protein, no DNA. The sample includes 300,000 to 400,000 distinct CDR3 sequences. The sample comprised blood. Receptors originate from a human donor with ulcerative colitis or Crohn's disease, or a healthy co-twin of an affected twin (not recorded which).

V usage is TRBV12-3 or TRBV12-4 and J usage is TRBJ1-2; TCRdb's D call, TRBD1, is unchecked because there is no DNA. The CDR3 length is 14 residues. The chain's CDR3 is CASTRGRKAYGYTF.

The chain uses TRBV18 and TRBJ1-5. Per the germline V gene, CDR1 is KGHSH and CDR2 is LQKENI. This CDR3 has 13 residues. This CDR3 is CASSREGNQPQHF.

V usage is TRBV11-2 and J usage is TRBJ2-7; TCRdb returns TRBD1, unconfirmable since there is no DNA. CDR1 and CDR2 (germline): SGHAT, FQNNGV. The length of the CDR3 is 14 residues. CDR3 residues: CASSDRGVSYEQYF.

This chain joins TRBV7-3 and TRBJ1-1; the D gene TCRdb calls, TRBD1, cannot be checked with no DNA. The CDR3 is 15 amino acids. Germline CDR1 and CDR2: SGHTA and FQGTGA. CDR3 sequence reads: CASSSDGGLDTEAFF.

V is TRBV5-8 and J is TRBJ2-1; checking the TCRdb D call of TRBD2 is not possible without DNA. Looked up from germline, CDR1 is SGHTS and CDR2 is YDEGEE. This CDR3 has 15 residues. The CDR3 loop is CASSFRGLGYNEQFF. Together with reference TRBV5-8 and TRBJ2-1, the CDR3 gives the full variable domain: EAGVTQSPTHLIKTRGQQATLRCSPISGHTSVYWYQQALGLGLQFLLWYDEGEERNRGNFPPRFSGRQFPNYSSELNVNALELEDSALYLCASSFRGLGYNEQFFGPGTRLTVL.

The V call is TRBV4-3, the J call TRBJ2-1. The CDR3 consists of 15 residues. Germline V gene data show CDR1 as LGHNA and CDR2 as YSLEER. The chain's CDR3 is CASSQDGYSYNEQFF.

The chain joins TRBV9 to TRBJ1-4. This CDR3 comprises 14 residues. CDR1 and CDR2 from the germline V gene are SGDLS and YYNGEE. The CDR3 protein is CASSVGGSNEKLFF.

CDR3 sequence: CASSLVSSGSYEQYF. The rearrangement joins TRBV5-1 to TRBJ2-7; TCRdb lists TRBD2, though no DNA is available to test this call. Germline CDR1 and CDR2: SGHRS and YFSETQ. The CDR3 is 15 amino acids. Together with reference TRBV5-1 and TRBJ2-7, the CDR3 gives the full variable domain: KAGVTQTPRYLIKTRGQQVTLSCSPISGHRSVSWYQQTPGQGLQFLFEYFSETQRNKGNFPGRFSGRQFSNSRSEMNVSTLELGDSALYLCASSLVSSGSYEQYFGPGTRLTVT.

The chain combines TRBV4-1 with TRBJ2-5; TCRdb designates TRBD2, a call that cannot be tested without DNA. Germline CDR1 reads MGHRA; CDR2 reads YSYEKL. This CDR3 is built from 17 residues. This CDR3 is CASSHLGRTSGGETQYF.

The chain uses TRBV5-1 and TRBJ2-7; TCRdb gives TRBD1 as the D gene, but with no DNA this cannot be confirmed. The CDR3 extends over 14 amino acids. From germline, CDR1 is SGHRS and CDR2 YFSETQ. The CDR3 region is CASSLRTGPLEQYF.

The V gene is TRBV4-2, the J gene TRBJ1-2; lacking DNA, the TRBD1 call made by TCRdb goes unchecked. The CDR3 is 14 amino acids. The germline CDR1 and CDR2 sequences are LGHNA and YNFKEQ. CDR3 sequence: CASSQAQGKGGYTF.

The genes are TRBV20-1 and TRBJ1-1; TCRdb proposes TRBD1, but this gene call is untestable without DNA. Germline lookup yields CDR1 DFQATT and CDR2 SNEGSKA (reference sequence). The CDR3 loop spans 14 amino acids. CDR3 residues: CSATDRGSDTEAFF.

The chain couples TRBV7-2 to TRBJ1-3; TCRdb lists TRBD1, though no DNA is available to test this call. The CDR3 length is 17 residues. Germline V gene lookup returns CDR1 SGHTA and CDR2 FQGNSA. CDR3 residues: CASSTPTGLLSGNTIYF.

The genes are TRBV20-1 and TRBJ2-7; no DNA is available, so the TRBD1 call from TCRdb remains unchecked. In germline, CDR1 is DFQATT, CDR2 SNEGSKA (reference sequence). This CDR3 region has 13 residues. CDR3 loop: CSVARVSGSEQYF.

The genes are TRBV7-9 and TRBJ2-3; the TCRdb call, TRBD2, lacks DNA for checking. The CDR3 sequence is 17 residues long. Germline CDR1 and CDR2: SEHNR and FQNEAQ (reference sequence). Here the CDR3 reads CASSSTGTPLETDTQYF.

This chain joins TRBV20-1 and TRBJ1-2; TCRdb outputs TRBD1, but without DNA this stays unchecked. Germline V gene data show CDR1 as DFQATT and CDR2 as SNEGSKA (reference sequence). CDR3 length: 13 residues. The CDR3 sequence: CSAPGRINYGYTF.

The chain is built from TRBV5-1 and TRBJ1-4; checking the TCRdb D call of TRBD1 is not possible without DNA. The CDR3 contains 14 residues. Germline CDR1 and CDR2: SGHRS and YFSETQ. CDR3 region: CASSLGGGNQKLFF.